Sequencing of this T cell receptor (beta chain) was carried out in a study of PD-1 blockade in classical Hodgkin lymphoma (dated by TCRdb to about 2020). In terms of the full investigation: Nivolumab dosing was 3 mg/kg intravenously every 2 weeks, continuing until either disease progression or unacceptable toxicity. A peripheral blood immune signature of response to PD-1 blockade in classical Hodgkin lymphoma was defined using TCR beta sequencing and CyTOF. General findings and caveats noted by the study authors: Among trial patients, those achieving complete response had baseline diversity similar to that of newly diagnosed patients, while diversity was significantly lower in partial responders and progressors. By C4D1, a significant rise was seen in CD4+ TCR diversity but not in CD8+ TCR diversity (p=0.0027 vs p=0.16), and the rise was most apparent among complete responders (p=0.02). The study was limited to a single clinical trial cohort, and causes of repertoire differences, possibly disease activity or prior therapy, remained undefined. Patients starting nivolumab less than 1 year after ASCT had lower diversity and were excluded from later analyses to avoid confounding by immune reconstitution. Newly diagnosed patients were reported to have lower baseline TCR diversity than healthy donors, and relapsed/refractory patients were reported to have lower baseline TCR diversity still.

The Qiagen DNeasy kit was used to extract genomic DNA both from unsorted PBMCs and from the negatively selected CD4+ and CD8+ fractions. Amplification of TCR beta CDR3 regions was done by immunoSEQ multiplex PCR with primers that anneal to V and J segments. A synthetic immune receptor repertoire was used to minimize amplification bias, and any residual bias was removed computationally once sequencing was done. Processing in the source paper ran as follows. Custom Python scripts were used to quantify repertoire diversity as the Shannon entropy index. Unsorted, CD4+ and CD8+ repertoires were examined separately, except in combined analyses, for which CD4+ and CD8+ sequences were merged in silico. A clone counted as expanded when the clone's frequency after treatment rose at least 2-fold relative to C1D1, and clones undetected at baseline were given a pseudocount of 0.5. Clones with 0 or 1 copy at C1D1 were defined as singleton clones, while clones with 2 or more copies were defined as non-singleton clones. Clones expanded in unsorted samples were labelled as CD4+, CD8+ or unknown by matching protein sequences in sorted samples from the same patient. Wilcoxon tests on paired samples were used to test changes in diversity from C1D1 to C4D1. TCRdb's version of the immuneACCESS table is confined to in-frame rearrangements and falls short of the full clone set. An unresolved V gene accounts for under half of the shortfall where checked; the remainder is of unknown origin. V and J calls and clone size are those listed in that table; D and trimming were worked out from the DNA. The sample table shows about 64,000 clones, and over 85% are seen once. The top ten hold about 8% of the sample.

A word on this clone: Which antigen it targets is not known. Qualities for individual bases were not recorded, and no much larger clone is one base off.

In light of the paper, this sample's time point label describes: cycle 4 day 1 (C4D1), after more than 5 weeks of nivolumab. Every trial patient had relapsed following autologous stem cell transplantation, and prior brentuximab vedotin exposure was what differed among cohorts A, B and C. The trial cohort was composed of about 58 patients with relapsed/refractory classical Hodgkin lymphoma, for whom complete response, partial response or progressive disease was recorded as best overall response. Trial patients were treated with single-agent nivolumab in the multi-cohort phase II CheckMate 205 trial. An independent review committee assessed best overall response using the 2007 International Working Group response criteria. Trial PBMCs were obtained immediately prior to nivolumab initiation (C1D1) and on therapy at cycle 2 day 1 and cycle 4 day 1. After peripheral blood was drawn into 8 mL Vacutainer Cell Preparation Tubes, PBMCs were isolated by centrifugation and then cryopreserved.

There are 14 amino acids in the CDR3, from cysteine to phenylalanine inclusive. Of all the DNA, just the CDR3 is kept, 42 bases in frame from base 1. As encoded in the germline V gene, CDR1 is SGDLS while CDR2 is YYNGEE. V sheds 3 bases and J sheds 7 bases, leaving 14 bases between their ends. The clonotype was recovered from a human donor with classical Hodgkin lymphoma. The source was peripheral blood mononuclear cells (PBMCs), collected before the fourth cycle of nivolumab. The chain employs TRBV9 and TRBJ2-1; TRBD2 could be the D gene, as 5 bases match. The CDR3 corresponds to CASSGLAAGNEQFF. The nucleotide sequence reads TGTGCCAGCAGCGGGCTAGCCGCTGGGAATGAGCAGTTCTTC. The reference TRBV9 and TRBJ2-1 proteins fill in what lies around the CDR3, so the full variable domain reads DSGVTQTPKHLITATGQRVTLRCSPRSGDLSVYWYQQSLDQGLQFLIQYYNGEERAKGNILERFSAQQFPDLHSELNLSSLELGDSALYFCASSGLAAGNEQFFGPGTRLTVL.